The 32 T cell receptor beta chains presented below share a single source sample, sequenced in a study of T cells in Graves' hyperthyroidism and ophthalmopathy. Regions amplified from RNA transcripts were the TCR beta CDR3 regions. HTBI primers drove first-round RT-PCR of the TCR CDR3. Using its own MiXCR run on the multiplex PCR reads, TCRdb lists one record per CDR3 protein. The sample carries 500,000 to 750,000 distinct CDR3 sequences, 40% to 55% recorded once. Sequencing was carried out using peripheral blood or thyroid tissue (not recorded which). Source of these receptors: a woman aged 18-35 years with Graves' hyperthyroidism.

This clonotype has a count of ten or more. The chain joins TRBV24-1 to TRBJ2-3, with 11 bases lining up with TRBD2. Looked up from germline, CDR1 is KGHDR and CDR2 is SFDVKD. This CDR3 region has 16 residues. Trimming took 4 bases from V and 1 from J; bases not matched to a gene: 3. Here the CDR3 DNA reads TGTGCCACCAGTGACCGACTAGCGGGACGCACAGATACGCAGTATTTT. Its translation is CATSDRLAGRTDTQYF.

J is TRBJ1-2 and V is TRBV29-1; tentatively, D is TRBD1 (6 bases). V shed 8 bases and J shed 8 bases, with 18 bases lying between them. CDR1 is SQVTM and CDR2 is ANQGSEA in the germline V gene. CDR3 size: 12 residues. The CDR3 reads CSSPGTTRGYTF. The CDR3 nucleotides are TGCAGCAGTCCGGGGACAACCCGGGGCTACACCTTC.

This clonotype was observed at least ten times. The chain recombines TRBV5-5 with TRBJ2-7, with 7 positions matching TRBD2. The germline V gene encodes CDR1 SGHKS and CDR2 YYEKEE (reference sequence). The CDR3 is 16 amino acids. With V trimmed by 4 bases and J by 6 bases, 16 bases remained unmatched. The CDR3 sequence is CASSDGGFLAALEQYF. The CDR3 bases are TGTGCCAGCAGCGACGGAGGGTTTCTAGCGGCACTCGAGCAGTACTTC. Drawing the rest from reference TRBV5-5 and TRBJ2-7, the complete variable domain is DAGVTQSPTHLIKTRGQQVTLRCSPISGHKSVSWYQQVLGQGPQFIFQYYEKEERGRGNFPDRFSARQFPNYSSELNVNALLLGDSALYLCASSDGGFLAALEQYFGPGTRLTVT.

The chain recombines TRBV6-1 with TRBJ1-3; D remains unclear. Germline loops: CDR1 MNHNS, CDR2 SASEGT. The ends were cut back, 7 bases at V and 8 bases at J, with 18 bases in the middle. The CDR3 totals 14 residues. The CDR3 sequence: CASTDANYGYTIYF. CDR3 nucleotide sequence: TGTGCCAGCACCGACGCTAACTATGGCTACACCATATATTTT.

V gene TRBV24-1 combines with J gene TRBJ2-7; D could derive from TRBD1 or TRBD2 (5 bases each). TRBJ2-1 matches the DNA end more closely, so the J call is doubtful. CDR3 size: 15 residues. Germline-derived CDR1 and CDR2 are KGHDR and SFDVKD. The CDR3 protein is CATSDLRFAGTEQFF. The DNA for the CDR3 is TGTGCCACCAGTGATTTGAGGTTTGCAGGGACTGAGCAGTTCTTC.

J is TRBJ2-5 and V is TRBV24-1; 11 bases are shared with TRBD1. CDR3 length: 16 residues. CDR1 and CDR2 from the germline V gene are KGHDR and SFDVKD. Losses at the gene ends were 2 bases for V and 5 bases for J; bases not matched to a gene: 6. The CDR3 spells CATSDSGTGGSETQYF. CDR3 sequence (DNA): TGTGCCACCAGTGATTCCGGGACAGGGGGGTCTGAGACCCAGTACTTC.

This clonotype was recorded at least ten times. This rearrangement joins TRBV7-2 to TRBJ2-7; the D gene is possibly TRBD1 (6 bases). Trimming stripped 1 base from V and 4 bases from J, with 14 bases between. The CDR3 is made up of 15 amino acids. Germline assignment: CDR1 SGHTA and CDR2 FQGNSA. CDR3 sequence: CASSLGFTGSYEQYF. CDR3 DNA: TGTGCCAGCAGCTTAGGGTTCACAGGGTCGTACGAGCAGTACTTC.

This clonotype was detected many times. The chain is built from TRBV5-6 and TRBJ1-4; no clear D gene. The length of the CDR3 is 15 residues. V gave up 0 bases and J gave up 7 bases, with 13 bases separating them. CDR1 and CDR2 (germline): SGHDT, YYEEEE. Here the CDR3 DNA reads TGTGCCAGCAGCTTGGTGTCCGGGATGGGTGAAAAACTGTTTTTT. Amino acids: CASSLVSGMGEKLFF.

The chain couples TRBV7-3 to TRBJ1-1, with no clear D. This CDR3 comprises 14 residues. The germline V gene encodes CDR1 SGHTA and CDR2 FQGTGA. The ends were cut back, 1 base at V and 3 bases at J, with 9 bases in the middle. The CDR3 coding sequence is TGTGCCAGCAGCTTAATGAACGGGGACACTGAAGCTTTCTTT. The encoded protein is CASSLMNGDTEAFF.

This chain links TRBV7-6 with TRBJ2-2; D not resolved. The CDR3 length is 13 residues. V was cut by 1 base and J by 7 bases, with 7 bases left in between. Germline values: CDR1 SGHVS, CDR2 FNYEAQ. CDR3 sequence: CASSLVVSGELFF. DNA of the CDR3: TGTGCCAGCAGCTTAGTGGTTAGCGGGGAGCTGTTTTTT.

In the case of this clonotype: It may be a read error: a sequence one base away is much more abundant. The chain links TRBV19 to TRBJ1-5; D is unresolved. Trimming stripped 6 bases from V and 0 bases from J, with 12 bases between. This CDR3 contains 15 residues. Germline assignment: CDR1 LNHDA and CDR2 SQIVND (reference sequence). In nucleotides, the CDR3 is TGTGCCAGTAGGTATGATAGAGATAGCAATCAGCCCCAGCATTTT. Protein sequence: CASRYDRDSNQPQHF.

This clonotype showed up just a few times. The gene calls are TRBV18 and TRBJ2-7; D is ambiguous. Trimming pared 1 base from V and 6 bases from J, leaving 7 bases between. Germline CDR1 is KGHSH and CDR2 is LQKENI. This CDR3 region has 12 residues. Here the CDR3 DNA reads TGTGCCAGCTCACCACGAGACCTCGAGCAGTACTTC. As protein: CASSPRDLEQYF.

In its sample, this clonotype was seen once. The chain employs TRBV21-1 and TRBJ2-1; the table's D call, TRBD2, was not checked against the DNA. TRBV21-1 is noted as a pseudogene. The CDR3 spans 12 residues. The CDR3 loop reads CASSKRDGRLFF. The CDR3 DNA is TGTGCCAGCAGCAAAAGAGACGGGAGATTGTTCTTC.

As concerns this clonotype: Because the CDR3 is missing its conserved closing phenylalanine or tryptophan, this is likely a read error. Because the CDR3's place on the DNA is in doubt, the DNA is left out and the CDR3 is given as listed by TCRdb. The J gene is TRBJ2-2, the V gene TRBV20-1. CDR1 is DFQATT, CDR2 SNEGSKA, per germline (reference sequence). Inclusive of both ends, the CDR3 amounts to 10 amino acids. The CDR3 region is CSAREDDRAG.

Concerning this clonotype: A read error is possible here, since a much larger clone lies one base away. The chain uses TRBV27 and TRBJ1-2; 12 bases align to TRBD1. This CDR3 is 17 amino acids long. V gave up 2 bases and J gave up 4 bases; unmatched junction bases: 8. Per germline, CDR1 MNHEY and CDR2 SMNVEV (reference sequence). In DNA form, the CDR3 reads TGTGCCAGCAGTTTAGCCGGGACAGGGGGCGGATGCTATGGCTACACCTTC. Protein product: CASSLAGTGGGCYGYTF.

This clonotype was counted once. J is TRBJ2-7 and V is TRBV25-1; D unclear. This CDR3 comprises 13 residues. The germline CDR1 and CDR2 sequences are MGHDK and SYGVNS. V gave up 8 bases and J gave up 1 base, with 12 bases separating them. The CDR3 spells CASQDYFSYEQYF. The CDR3 DNA sequence: TGTGCCAGCCAAGATTACTTTTCCTACGAGCAGTACTTC.

In its sample, this clonotype was seen many times. The chain employs TRBV10-3 and TRBJ1-5; no clear D gene. The CDR3 is 14 residues long. V lost 0 bases to trimming and J lost 4 bases, with 7 bases between them. CDR1 is ENHRY, CDR2 SYGVKD, per germline. In DNA, the CDR3 is TGTGCCATCAGTGAGTCTAGTGGGAATCAGCCCCAGCATTTT. Translating it yields CAISESSGNQPQHF.

This clonotype was counted a few times. V and J are TRBV7-9 and TRBJ2-5; 8 positions match TRBD2. The V gene end was trimmed by 5 bases and the J gene end by 5 bases; junction bases not matched to a gene: 7. The germline V gene encodes CDR1 SEHNR and CDR2 FQNEAQ (reference sequence). CDR3 length: 14 amino acids. Here the CDR3 DNA reads TGTGCCAGCAGCCTCGGACTAGCCTGGGAGACCCAGTACTTC. Translating it yields CASSLGLAWETQYF. The full variable domain, rest sourced from reference TRBV7-9 and TRBJ2-5, is DTGVSQNPRHKITKRGQNVTFRCDPISEHNRLYWYRQTLGQGPEFLTYFQNEAQLEKSRLLSDRFSAERPKGSFSTLEIQRTEQGDSAMYLCASSLGLAWETQYFGPGTRLLVL.

The DNA of the CDR3 is TGCAGTGCTAGGGTCTACCGGACTAGCGGGAGGGTTGGGGCTACCTACGAGCAGTACTTC. Translating gives CSARVYRTSGRVGATYEQYF. The V gene is TRBV20-1, the J gene TRBJ2-7, with 15 bases matching TRBD2. Unmatched junction bases numbered 17, after V lost 3 bases and J lost 2 bases. Per germline, CDR1 DFQATT and CDR2 SNEGSKA (reference sequence). The CDR3 spans 20 residues.

The chain combines TRBV12-3 or TRBV12-4 with TRBJ1-1; 8 bases fit TRBD1. Trimming at V came to 10 bases and at J to 4 bases, leaving 5 bases not matched to a gene. This CDR3 contains 12 residues. CDR3 DNA sequence: TGTGCCACCGGACAGGGTATCACTGAAGCTTTCTTT. This encodes CATGQGITEAFF.

This clonotype was counted ten times or more. This chain joins TRBV6-6 and TRBJ1-5; a possible D gene is TRBD1 (6 bases). This CDR3 comprises 15 residues. V lost 6 bases, J lost 2 bases, and 14 bases lay in between. Looked up from germline, CDR1 is MNHNY and CDR2 is SVGAGI (reference sequence). Written as DNA, the CDR3 is TGTGCCAGCAGCATAGTAGGGGGAGGCAATCAGCCCCAGCATTTT. Translating gives CASSIVGGGNQPQHF.

This clonotype has at least ten counts. The chain has TRBV29-1 and TRBJ1-6; perhaps TRBD1 as D (6 bases). CDR3 length: 13 residues. The ends were cut back, 4 bases at V and 8 bases at J, with 12 bases in the middle. Germline assignment: CDR1 SQVTM and CDR2 ANQGSEA. CDR3 sequence reads: CSVADRLDSPLHF. The CDR3 DNA reads TGCAGCGTTGCAGACAGGCTCGATTCACCCCTCCACTTT.

This clonotype was observed at least ten times. This chain connects TRBV5-1 to TRBJ1-1; D call uncertain. This CDR3 has 14 amino acids. Germline assignment: CDR1 SGHRS and CDR2 YFSETQ. V was cut by 0 bases and J by 0 bases, with 6 bases left in between. CDR3 sequence reads: CASSLVYMNTEAFF. As DNA, the CDR3 is TGCGCCAGCAGCTTGGTTTACATGAACACTGAAGCTTTCTTT. Variable domain in full (rest from reference TRBV5-1 and TRBJ1-1): KAGVTQTPRYLIKTRGQQVTLSCSPISGHRSVSWYQQTPGQGLQFLFEYFSETQRNKGNFPGRFSGRQFSNSRSEMNVSTLELGDSALYLCASSLVYMNTEAFFGQGTRLTVV.

Many counts were recorded for this clonotype. The gene calls are TRBV5-6 and TRBJ1-1; perhaps TRBD1 as D (5 bases). The V gene's germline CDR1 is SGHDT and CDR2 YYEEEE. The CDR3 contains 15 residues. Trimming removed 0 bases at V and 5 bases at J, with 14 bases between. The DNA for the CDR3 is TGTGCCAGCAGCTTGGCGCAGGGTTTAGGGACTGAAGCTTTCTTT. Amino acid sequence: CASSLAQGLGTEAFF.

This clonotype was found a few times. V is TRBV2 and J is TRBJ2-3; 15 nucleotides agree with TRBD2. Germline V gene lookup returns CDR1 SNHLY and CDR2 FYNNEI. Trimming removed 6 bases from V and 4 bases from J; junction bases left unmatched: 11. The CDR3 contains 18 residues. The CDR3 reads CASSSRGTSGRIADTQYF. In DNA form, the CDR3 reads TGTGCCAGCAGCTCGCGCGGGACTAGCGGGAGGATTGCAGATACGCAGTATTTT.

The chain links TRBV6-2 or TRBV6-3 to TRBJ2-5, with a weak D call TRBD2 (6 bases). The V gene lost 2 bases and the J gene lost 2 bases, with 15 bases spanning the gap. The CDR3 is 16 residues long. Germline CDR1 and CDR2: MNHEY and SVGEGT. The CDR3 reads CASSYPRGGIQETQYF. The CDR3, as DNA: TGTGCCAGCAGTTACCCCCGCGGCGGGATACAAGAGACCCAGTACTTC.

Turning to this clonotype: A junction end diverges from the germline sequence, so it may reflect a read error. The chain recombines TRBV10-1 with TRBJ2-7; TRBD2 agrees at 7 bases. Per the germline V gene, CDR1 is WNHNN and CDR2 is SYGVQD (reference sequence). The CDR3 has 16 amino acids. The CDR3 reads CASSYASSGISGEQYF. The CDR3 nucleotides read TGTGCCAGCAGTTACGCATCTAGCGGCATCTCGGGGGAGCAGTACTTC.

The chain couples TRBV20-1 to TRBJ2-5, with D possibly being TRBD2 (6 bases). V was cut by 2 bases and J by 3 bases, with 13 bases left in between. CDR3 length: 14 amino acids. Germline V gene data show CDR1 as DFQATT and CDR2 as SNEGSKA (reference sequence). In DNA form, the CDR3 reads TGCAGTGCTAGAAAGGACGGAGGGAAAGAGACCCAGTACTTC. This sequence encodes CSARKDGGKETQYF.

This clonotype was seen only a few times. The chain carries TRBV20-1 and TRBJ2-5; D is unclear. The germline V gene has CDR1 DFQATT and CDR2 SNEGSKA (reference sequence). This CDR3 contains 10 residues. Trimming cost V 6 bases and J 3 bases, with 5 bases left between them. CDR3: CSAGKETQYF. The CDR3 DNA follows: TGCAGTGCGGGGAAAGAGACCCAGTACTTC.

Concerning this clonotype itself: The junction departs from germline at one end; a sequencing error may be responsible. The V and J genes are TRBV4-1 and TRBJ2-7; unclear D gene. Looked up from germline, CDR1 is MGHRA and CDR2 is YSYEKL. There are 14 residues in the CDR3. The CDR3 loop reads CASSQSTTTCEQYF. CDR3 coding DNA: TGCGCCAGTAGCCAATCAACTACGACCTGCGAGCAGTACTTC.

This clonotype was recorded many times. The rearrangement joins TRBV19 to TRBJ1-5, with TRBD1 matching 7 bases. The CDR3 consists of 16 residues. Germline-derived CDR1 and CDR2 are LNHDA and SQIVND (reference sequence). V dropped 3 bases and J dropped 4; count of bases not matched to a gene: 9. Here the CDR3 reads CASSIHTGEVNQPQHF. CDR3 DNA: TGTGCCAGTAGTATTCACACAGGGGAAGTGAATCAGCCCCAGCATTTT. Full variable domain (missing parts from reference TRBV19 and TRBJ1-5): DGGITQSPKYLFRKEGQNVTLSCEQNLNHDAMYWYRQDPGQGLRLIYYSQIVNDFQKGDIAEGYSVSREKKESFPLTVTSAQKNPTAFYLCASSIHTGEVNQPQHFGDGTRLSIL.

Ten or more counts support this clonotype. The CDR3 reads CASSLGTGGVNTEAFF. CDR3 nucleotides: TGTGCCAGCAGCTTAGGGACAGGGGGAGTGAACACTGAAGCTTTCTTT. V gene TRBV7-6 combines with J gene TRBJ1-1; 10 bases line up with TRBD1. V lost 1 base, J lost 0 bases, and 2 bases stayed unmatched. The CDR3 extends over 16 amino acids. Germline V gene data show CDR1 as SGHVS and CDR2 as FNYEAQ. The full variable domain, with the rest looked up from reference TRBV7-6 and TRBJ1-1, is GAGVSQSPRYKVTKRGQDVALRCDPISGHVSLYWYRQALGQGPEFLTYFNYEAQQDKSGLPNDRFSAERPEGSISTLTIQRTEQRDSAMYRCASSLGTGGVNTEAFFGQGTRLTVV.